This TCR beta chain was retrieved from a study of regulatory T cells in long-lasting Graves disease. The CDR3 length is 16 residues. The V segment lost 4 bases and the J segment 3 bases; nucleotides outside the gene matches: 5. Germline CDR1 is LGHDT and CDR2 is YNNKEL (reference sequence). Study observations and caveats: Newly diagnosed patients shared about a thousand public clonotypes; persistent patients shared approximately 2,700.

Ten or more counts support this clonotype. Its matching antigen is unknown. Library construction for TCR beta used iRepertoire HTBI primers and Arm-PCR of CDR3 regions. Each CDR3 protein is one row after TCRdb ran MiXCR on the multiplex PCR reads. The sample lists 350,000 to 450,000 distinct CDR3 sequences; under 15% were seen once. Time point meaning: newly diagnosed GD, antithyroid drugs for less than 3 months. PBMC-extracted RNA yielded the TCR library. Peripheral blood, 7 to 9.5 milliliters of it, was drawn into EDTA tubes. These records were also assigned to another study, of T cells in Graves' hyperthyroidism and ophthalmopathy.

The sequencing here drew on peripheral blood mononuclear cells (PBMCs), taken at new diagnosis, from a patient treated with antithyroid drugs. The sequence was obtained from a woman under 40 with Graves disease. This chain uses TRBV3-1 with TRBJ2-3; 12 bases are a match to TRBD2. CDR3: CASSRLAGAETDTQYF. The CDR3 coding sequence is TGTGCCAGCAGCCGACTAGCGGGAGCTGAGACAGATACGCAGTATTTT.